This T cell receptor (beta chain) was identified during a study of T cell responses to AZD1222 COVID-19 vaccine. Only in-frame clones appear in the TCRdb table, and some are missing; sequencing was by immunoSEQ multiplex PCR. Altogether some 180,000 clones are present, over 85% being singletons, with the ten largest covering over 1.5%. The receptor was isolated from an adult in good health. Sequences were derived from peripheral blood, sampled on day 0 of AZD1222 vaccination.

For the CDR3, the DNA is TGTGCCAGCTCTGGGACAGTGAACACTGAAGCTTTCTTT. Protein: CASSGTVNTEAFF. The chain links TRBV18 to TRBJ1-1; 7 bases line up with TRBD1. CDR1 and CDR2 (germline): KGHSH, LQKENI. The CDR3 has 13 residues. Germline trimming cut 6 bases from V and 0 bases from J; bases unmatched to any gene: 1.